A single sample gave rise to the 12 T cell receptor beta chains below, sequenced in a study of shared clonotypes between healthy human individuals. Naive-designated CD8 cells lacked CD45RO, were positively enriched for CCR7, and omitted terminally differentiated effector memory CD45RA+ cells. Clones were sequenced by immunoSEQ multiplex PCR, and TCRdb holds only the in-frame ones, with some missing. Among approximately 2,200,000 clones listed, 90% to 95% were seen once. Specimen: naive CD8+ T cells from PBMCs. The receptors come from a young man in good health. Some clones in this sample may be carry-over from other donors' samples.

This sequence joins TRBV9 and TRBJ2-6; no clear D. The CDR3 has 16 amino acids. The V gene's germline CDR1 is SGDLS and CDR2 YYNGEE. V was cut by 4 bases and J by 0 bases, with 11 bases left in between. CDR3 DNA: TGTGCCAGCAGCCCCGGACGGGCCTCTGGGGCCAACGTCCTGACTTTC. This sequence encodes CASSPGRASGANVLTF.

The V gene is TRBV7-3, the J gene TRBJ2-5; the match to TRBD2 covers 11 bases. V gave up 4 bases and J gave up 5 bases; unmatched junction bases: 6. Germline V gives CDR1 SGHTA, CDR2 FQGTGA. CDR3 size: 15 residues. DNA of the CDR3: TGTGCCAGCAGCTCCCTAGCGGGAGGTATGGAGACCCAGTACTTC. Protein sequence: CASSSLAGGMETQYF.

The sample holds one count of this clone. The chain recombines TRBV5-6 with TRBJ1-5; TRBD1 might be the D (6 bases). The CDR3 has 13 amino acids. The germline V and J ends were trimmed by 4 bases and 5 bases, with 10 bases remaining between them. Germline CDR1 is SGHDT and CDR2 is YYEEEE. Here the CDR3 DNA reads TGTGCCAGCAGCCTGCAGGGGTATCAGCCCCAGCATTTT. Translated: CASSLQGYQPQHF.

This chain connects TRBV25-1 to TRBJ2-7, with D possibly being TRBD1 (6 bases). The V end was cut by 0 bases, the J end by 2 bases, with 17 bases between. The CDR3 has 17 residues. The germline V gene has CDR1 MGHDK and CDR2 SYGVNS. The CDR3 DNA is TGTGCCAGCAGTGAATATGGGTGGCAGACAGGCGCCTACGAGCAGTACTTC. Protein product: CASSEYGWQTGAYEQYF.

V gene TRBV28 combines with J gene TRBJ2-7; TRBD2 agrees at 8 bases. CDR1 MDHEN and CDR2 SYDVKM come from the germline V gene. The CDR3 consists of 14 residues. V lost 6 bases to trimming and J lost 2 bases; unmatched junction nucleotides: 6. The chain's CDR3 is CASRSRGAAYEQYF. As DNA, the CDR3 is TGTGCCAGCAGATCGCGGGGGGCGGCCTACGAGCAGTACTTC.

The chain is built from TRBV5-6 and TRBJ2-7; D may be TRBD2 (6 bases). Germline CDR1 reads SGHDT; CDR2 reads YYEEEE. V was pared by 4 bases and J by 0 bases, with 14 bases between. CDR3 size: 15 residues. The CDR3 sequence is CASSGGDTSSYEQYF. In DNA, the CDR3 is TGTGCCAGCAGCGGCGGGGATACCAGCTCCTACGAGCAGTACTTC.

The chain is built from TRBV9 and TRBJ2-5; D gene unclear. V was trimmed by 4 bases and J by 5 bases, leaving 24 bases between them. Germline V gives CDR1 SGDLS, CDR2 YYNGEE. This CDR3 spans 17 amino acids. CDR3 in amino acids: CASSPRAGSWVKETQYF. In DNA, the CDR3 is TGTGCCAGCAGCCCTCGAGCCGGTAGTTGGGTTAAGGAGACCCAGTACTTC.

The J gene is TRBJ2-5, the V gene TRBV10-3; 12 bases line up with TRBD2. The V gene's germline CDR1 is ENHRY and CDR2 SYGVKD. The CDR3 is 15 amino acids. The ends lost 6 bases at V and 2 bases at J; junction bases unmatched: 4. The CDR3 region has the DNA TGTGCCATCAGCGGACTAGCGGGGTCACAAGAGACCCAGTACTTC. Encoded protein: CAISGLAGSQETQYF.

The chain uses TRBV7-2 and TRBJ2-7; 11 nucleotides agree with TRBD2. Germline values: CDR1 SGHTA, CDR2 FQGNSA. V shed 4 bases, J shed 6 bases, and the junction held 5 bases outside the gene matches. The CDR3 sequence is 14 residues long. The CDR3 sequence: CASSSTGTSGEQYF. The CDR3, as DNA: TGTGCCAGCAGCTCAACCGGGACTAGCGGCGAGCAGTACTTC.

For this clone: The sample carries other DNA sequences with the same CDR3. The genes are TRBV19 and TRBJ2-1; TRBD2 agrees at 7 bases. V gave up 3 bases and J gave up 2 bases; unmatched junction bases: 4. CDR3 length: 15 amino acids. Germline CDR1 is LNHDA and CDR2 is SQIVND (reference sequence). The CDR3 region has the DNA TGTGCCAGTAGTATCTCGGGGGGACCCTACAATGAGCAGTTCTTC. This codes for CASSISGGPYNEQFF.

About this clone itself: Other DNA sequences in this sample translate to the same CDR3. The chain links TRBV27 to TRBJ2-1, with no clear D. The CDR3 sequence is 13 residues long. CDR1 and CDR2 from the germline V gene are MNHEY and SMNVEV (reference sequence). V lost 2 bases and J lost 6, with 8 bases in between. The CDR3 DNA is TGTGCCAGCAGTTTACTGAGTGGCAATGAGCAGTTCTTC. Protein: CASSLLSGNEQFF.

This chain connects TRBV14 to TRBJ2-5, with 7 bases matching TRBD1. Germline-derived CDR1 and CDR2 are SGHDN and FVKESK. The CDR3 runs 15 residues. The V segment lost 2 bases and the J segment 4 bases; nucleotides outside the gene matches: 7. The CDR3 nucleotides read TGTGCCAGCAGCCAACGAAGGGGGCGCGGAGAGACCCAGTACTTC. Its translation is CASSQRRGRGETQYF.